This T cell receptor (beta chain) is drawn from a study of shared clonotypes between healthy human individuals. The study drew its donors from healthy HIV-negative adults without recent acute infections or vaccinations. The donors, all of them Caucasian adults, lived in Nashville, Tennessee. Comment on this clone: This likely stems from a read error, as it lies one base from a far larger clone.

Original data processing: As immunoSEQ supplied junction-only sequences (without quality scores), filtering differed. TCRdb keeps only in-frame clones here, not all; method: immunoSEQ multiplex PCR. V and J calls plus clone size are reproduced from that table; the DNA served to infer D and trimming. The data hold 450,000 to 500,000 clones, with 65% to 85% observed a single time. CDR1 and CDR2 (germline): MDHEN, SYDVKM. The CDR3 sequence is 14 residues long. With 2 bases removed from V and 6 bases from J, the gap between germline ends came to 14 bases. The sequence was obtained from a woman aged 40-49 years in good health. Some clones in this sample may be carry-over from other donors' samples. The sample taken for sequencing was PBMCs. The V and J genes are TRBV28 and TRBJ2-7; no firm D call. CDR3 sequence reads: CASSLIKFYSEQYF. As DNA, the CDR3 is TGTGCCAGCAGTTTAATTAAGTTTTACAGCGAGCAGTACTTC.